This T cell receptor (beta chain) was documented in a study of cytomegalovirus exposure and HLA in healthy donors. Study summary: Drawn from HLA-typed donors, approximately 85 million unique TCRs were held in an early data release.

With V trimmed by 3 bases and J by 7 bases, 11 bases remained unmatched. Germline CDR1 SQVTM, CDR2 ANQGSEA. The CDR3 loop spans 16 amino acids. The PCR ran on 60 Vbeta and 13 Jbeta primers. Only in-frame clones appear in the TCRdb table, and some are missing; sequencing was by immunoSEQ multiplex PCR. The sample holds around 99,000 clones; around 73% are singletons and the top ten take roughly 3%. This sequence originates from a man aged 35-49 years in good health and CMV-seronegative. The specimen sequenced was PBMCs. The rearrangement uses TRBV29-1 and TRBJ2-1, with 11 positions matching TRBD2. The CDR3 reads CSVEGGQLAGGNEQFF. DNA of the CDR3: TGCAGCGTTGAGGGGGGGCAGCTAGCGGGGGGAAATGAGCAGTTCTTC.